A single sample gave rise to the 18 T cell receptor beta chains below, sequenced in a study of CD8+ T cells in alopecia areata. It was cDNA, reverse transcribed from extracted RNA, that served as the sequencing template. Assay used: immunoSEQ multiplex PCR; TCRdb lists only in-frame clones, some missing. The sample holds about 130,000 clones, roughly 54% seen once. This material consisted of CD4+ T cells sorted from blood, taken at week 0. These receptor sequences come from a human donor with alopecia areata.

The CDR3 is CASRPTPPQGVYEQYF. The CDR3 DNA reads TGCGCCAGCAGGCCAACCCCTCCCCAGGGGGTATACGAGCAGTACTTC. The rearrangement links TRBV4-3 to TRBJ2-7; 7 nucleotides line up with TRBD1. CDR1 is LGHNA and CDR2 is YSLEER in the germline V gene. Losses at the gene ends were 6 bases for V and 4 bases for J; bases not matched to a gene: 15. This CDR3 is built from 16 residues.

CDR3 residues: CASSLGASGREETQYF. Written as DNA, the CDR3 is TGCGCCAGCAGCTTGGGTGCTAGCGGGAGAGAAGAGACCCAGTACTTC. This chain links TRBV5-1 with TRBJ2-5; the match to TRBD2 covers 10 bases. The V gene's germline CDR1 is SGHRS and CDR2 YFSETQ. J lost 3 bases, V lost 0 bases, and 5 bases had no gene match. The CDR3 has 16 residues.

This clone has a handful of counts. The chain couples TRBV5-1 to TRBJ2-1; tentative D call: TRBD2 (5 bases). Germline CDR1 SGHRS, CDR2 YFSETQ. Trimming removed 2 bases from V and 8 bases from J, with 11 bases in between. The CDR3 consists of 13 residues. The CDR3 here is CASSLAEYDEQFF. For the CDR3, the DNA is TGCGCCAGCAGCTTAGCGGAGTACGATGAGCAGTTCTTC.

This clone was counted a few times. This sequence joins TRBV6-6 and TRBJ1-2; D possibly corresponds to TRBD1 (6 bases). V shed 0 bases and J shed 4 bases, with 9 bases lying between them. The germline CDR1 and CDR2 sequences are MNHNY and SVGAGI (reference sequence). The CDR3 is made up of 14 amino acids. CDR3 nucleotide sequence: TGTGCCAGCAGTTACTCAGGCAGGGGCTATGGCTACACCTTC. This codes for CASSYSGRGYGYTF.

The CDR3, as DNA: TGTGCCAGCAGGCCAGACGGACCCAATCAGCCCCAGCATTTT. Encoded protein: CASRPDGPNQPQHF. The chain employs TRBV6-5 and TRBJ1-5; no definite D call. Between the trimmed V and J ends, which lost 6 bases and 3 bases, there was a span of 12 bases. CDR1 and CDR2 from the germline V gene are MNHEY and SVGAGI. The CDR3 contains 14 residues.

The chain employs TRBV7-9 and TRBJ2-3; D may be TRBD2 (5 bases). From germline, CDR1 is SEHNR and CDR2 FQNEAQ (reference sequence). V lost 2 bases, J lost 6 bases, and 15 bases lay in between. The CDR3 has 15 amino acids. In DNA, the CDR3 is TGTGCCAGCAGCTTACCTAGGCCTCCGGGGGATACGCAGTATTTT. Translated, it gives CASSLPRPPGDTQYF.

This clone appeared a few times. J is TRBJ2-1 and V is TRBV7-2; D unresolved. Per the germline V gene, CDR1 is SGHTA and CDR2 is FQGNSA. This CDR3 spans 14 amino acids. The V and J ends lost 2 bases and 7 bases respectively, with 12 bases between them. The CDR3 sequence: CASSLQTLRNEQFF. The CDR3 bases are TGTGCCAGCAGCTTACAAACGTTGAGGAATGAGCAGTTCTTC.

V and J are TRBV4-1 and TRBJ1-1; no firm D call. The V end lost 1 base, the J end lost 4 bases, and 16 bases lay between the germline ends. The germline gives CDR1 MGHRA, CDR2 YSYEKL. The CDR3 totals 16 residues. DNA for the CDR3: TGCGCCAGCAGCCAAGTCCTCGACCGGGTGAGCACTGAAGCTTTCTTT. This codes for CASSQVLDRVSTEAFF.

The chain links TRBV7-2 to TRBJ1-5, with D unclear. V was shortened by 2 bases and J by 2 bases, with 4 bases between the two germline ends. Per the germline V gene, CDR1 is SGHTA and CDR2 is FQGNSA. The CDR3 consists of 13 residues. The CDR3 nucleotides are TGTGCCAGCAGCTTAAGAGGCAATCAGCCCCAGCATTTT. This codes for CASSLRGNQPQHF.

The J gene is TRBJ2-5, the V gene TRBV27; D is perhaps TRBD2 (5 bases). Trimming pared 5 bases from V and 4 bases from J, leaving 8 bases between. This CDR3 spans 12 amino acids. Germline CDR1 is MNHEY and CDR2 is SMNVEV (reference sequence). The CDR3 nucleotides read TGTGCCAGCAGTGGAGGCGGAGAGACCCAGTACTTC. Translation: CASSGGGETQYF.

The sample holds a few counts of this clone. The CDR3 nucleotides read TGTGCCAGCCTCTTCGACAGGGAGGGTTCCCACGAGCAGTACTTC. The encoded protein is CASLFDREGSHEQYF. This chain uses TRBV7-9 with TRBJ2-7; D possibly uses TRBD1 or TRBD2 (7 bases each). The CDR3 length is 15 residues. Germline-derived CDR1 and CDR2 are SEHNR and FQNEAQ (reference sequence). Trimming left V 8 bases short and J 5 bases short, with 22 bases between.

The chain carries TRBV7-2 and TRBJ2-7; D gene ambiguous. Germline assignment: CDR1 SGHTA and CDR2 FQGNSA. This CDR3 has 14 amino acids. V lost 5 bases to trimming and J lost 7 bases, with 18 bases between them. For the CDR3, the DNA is TGTGCCAGCAGCGAACAGACTTCCCTCAGAGAGCAGTACTTC. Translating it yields CASSEQTSLREQYF.

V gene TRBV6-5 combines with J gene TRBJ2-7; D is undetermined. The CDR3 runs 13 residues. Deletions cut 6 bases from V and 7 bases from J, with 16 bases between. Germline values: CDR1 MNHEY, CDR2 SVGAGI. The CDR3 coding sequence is TGTGCCAGCAGGTCCGGGCCAACTCGGGAGCAGTACTTC. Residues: CASRSGPTREQYF.

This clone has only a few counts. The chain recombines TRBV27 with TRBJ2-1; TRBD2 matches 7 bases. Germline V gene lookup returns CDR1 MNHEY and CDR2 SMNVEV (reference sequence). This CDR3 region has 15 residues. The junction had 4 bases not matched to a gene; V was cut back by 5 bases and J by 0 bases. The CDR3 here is CASSPERGSYNEQFF. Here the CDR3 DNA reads TGTGCCAGCAGTCCAGAGCGGGGCTCCTACAATGAGCAGTTCTTC.

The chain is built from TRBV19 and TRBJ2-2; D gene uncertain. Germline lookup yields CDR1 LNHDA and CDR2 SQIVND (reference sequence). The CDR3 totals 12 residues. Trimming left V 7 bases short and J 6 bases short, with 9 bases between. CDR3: CASISRSGELFF. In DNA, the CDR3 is TGTGCCAGTATTTCCCGGTCCGGGGAGCTGTTTTTT.

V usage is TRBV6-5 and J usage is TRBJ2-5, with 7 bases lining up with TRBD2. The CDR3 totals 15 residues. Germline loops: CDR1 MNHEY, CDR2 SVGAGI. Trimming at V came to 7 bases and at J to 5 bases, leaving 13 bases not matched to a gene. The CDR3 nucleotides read TGTGCCAGCACGAGGGGAAGTCGGGGGGATGAGACCCAGTACTTC. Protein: CASTRGSRGDETQYF.

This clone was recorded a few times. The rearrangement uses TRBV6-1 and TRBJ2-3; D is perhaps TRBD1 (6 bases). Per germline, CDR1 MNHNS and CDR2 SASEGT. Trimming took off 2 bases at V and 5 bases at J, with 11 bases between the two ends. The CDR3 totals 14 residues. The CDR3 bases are TGTGCCAGCAGTGAACAGGGGCTCAAAGATACGCAGTATTTT. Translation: CASSEQGLKDTQYF.

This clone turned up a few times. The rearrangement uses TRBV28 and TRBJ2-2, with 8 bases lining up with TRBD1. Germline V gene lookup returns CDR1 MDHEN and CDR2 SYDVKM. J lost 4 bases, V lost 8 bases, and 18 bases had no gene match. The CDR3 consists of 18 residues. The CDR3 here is CASLPQGADRLGTGELFF. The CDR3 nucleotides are TGTGCCAGCCTCCCCCAGGGGGCCGACAGATTAGGCACCGGGGAGCTGTTTTTT.